The 4 T cell receptor beta chains below come from one sample, sequenced in a study of T cells expressing NK-cell markers. TCRdb reprocessed the 5' RACE reads and keeps a single row for each CDR3 protein, giving no DNA. The sample's table shows over 350,000 distinct CDR3 sequences. Sequences were obtained from blood T cells: a sorted CD56 or NKG2C T cell subset, CD4+ or CD8+ T cells, or bulk PBMC T cells (not recorded which). All receptors derive from a woman aged 45-60 years in good health.

The chain combines TRBV20-1 with TRBJ2-1; the TCRdb call, TRBD2, lacks DNA for checking. Per germline, CDR1 DFQATT and CDR2 SNEGSKA (reference sequence). The CDR3 loop spans 16 amino acids. CDR3 loop: CSARTDGREGFNEQFF.

CDR3 residues: CSVDTGGGYTF. The V call is TRBV29-1, the J call TRBJ1-2; as DNA is missing, the TRBD1 call by TCRdb cannot be tested. The CDR3 extends over 11 amino acids. Germline V lookup: CDR1 SQVTM, CDR2 ANQGSEA.

This chain links TRBV11-2 with TRBJ2-1; absent DNA, TCRdb's TRBD2 call cannot be checked. The CDR3 runs 16 residues. Germline assignment: CDR1 SGHAT and CDR2 FQNNGV. The CDR3 sequence: CASRLKAGYTYNEQFF.

The CDR3 spells CASKERTSVQNEQFF. V gene TRBV5-1 combines with J gene TRBJ2-1; the TCRdb call, TRBD2, lacks DNA for checking. The germline gives CDR1 SGHRS, CDR2 YFSETQ. This CDR3 has 15 residues.